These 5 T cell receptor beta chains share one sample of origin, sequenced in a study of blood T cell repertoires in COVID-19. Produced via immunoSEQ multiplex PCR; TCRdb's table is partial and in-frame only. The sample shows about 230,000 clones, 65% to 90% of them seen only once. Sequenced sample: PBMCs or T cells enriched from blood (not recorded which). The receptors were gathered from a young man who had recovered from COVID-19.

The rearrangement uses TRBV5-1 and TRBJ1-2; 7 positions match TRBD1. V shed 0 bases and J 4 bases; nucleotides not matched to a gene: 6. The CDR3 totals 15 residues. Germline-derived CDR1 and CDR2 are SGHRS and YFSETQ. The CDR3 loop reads CASSLGDSPGYGYTF. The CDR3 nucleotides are TGCGCCAGCAGCTTGGGGGACAGCCCGGGCTATGGCTACACCTTC.

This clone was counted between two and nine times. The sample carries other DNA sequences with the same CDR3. Here the CDR3 reads CASSLAGGNTEAFF. In nucleotides, the CDR3 is TGTGCCAGCAGCTTAGCAGGGGGAAACACTGAAGCTTTCTTT. V and J are TRBV11-2 and TRBJ1-1, with 7 bases matching TRBD1. This CDR3 region has 14 residues. Germline CDR1 and CDR2: SGHAT and FQNNGV. Unmatched junction bases numbered 1, after V lost 1 base and J lost 2 bases. The full variable domain, its missing parts supplied by reference TRBV11-2 and TRBJ1-1, is EAGVAQSPRYKIIEKRQSVAFWCNPISGHATLYWYQQILGQGPKLLIQFQNNGVVDDSQLPKDRFSAERLKGVDSTLKIQPAKLEDSAVYLCASSLAGGNTEAFFGQGTRLTVV.

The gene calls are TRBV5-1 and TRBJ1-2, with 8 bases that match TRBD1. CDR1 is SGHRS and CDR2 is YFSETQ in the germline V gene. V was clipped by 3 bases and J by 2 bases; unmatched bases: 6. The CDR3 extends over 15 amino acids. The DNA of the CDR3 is TGCGCCAGCAGCTCAACAGGGGGTTCGAACTATGGCTACACCTTC. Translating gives CASSSTGGSNYGYTF.

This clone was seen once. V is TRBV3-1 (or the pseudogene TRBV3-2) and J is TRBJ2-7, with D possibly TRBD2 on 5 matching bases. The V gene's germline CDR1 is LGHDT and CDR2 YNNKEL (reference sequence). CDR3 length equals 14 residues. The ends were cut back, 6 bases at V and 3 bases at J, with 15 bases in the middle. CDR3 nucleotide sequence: TGTGCCAGCAGGTCTTCTCCCGAGGGCTACGAGCAGTACTTC. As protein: CASRSSPEGYEQYF.

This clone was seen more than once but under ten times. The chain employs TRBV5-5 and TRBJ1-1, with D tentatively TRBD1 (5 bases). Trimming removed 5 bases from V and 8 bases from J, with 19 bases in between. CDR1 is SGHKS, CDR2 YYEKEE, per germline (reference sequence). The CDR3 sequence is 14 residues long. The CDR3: CASSFSGDLREAFF. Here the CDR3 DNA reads TGTGCCAGCAGTTTCTCGGGGGACCTACGGGAAGCTTTCTTT.